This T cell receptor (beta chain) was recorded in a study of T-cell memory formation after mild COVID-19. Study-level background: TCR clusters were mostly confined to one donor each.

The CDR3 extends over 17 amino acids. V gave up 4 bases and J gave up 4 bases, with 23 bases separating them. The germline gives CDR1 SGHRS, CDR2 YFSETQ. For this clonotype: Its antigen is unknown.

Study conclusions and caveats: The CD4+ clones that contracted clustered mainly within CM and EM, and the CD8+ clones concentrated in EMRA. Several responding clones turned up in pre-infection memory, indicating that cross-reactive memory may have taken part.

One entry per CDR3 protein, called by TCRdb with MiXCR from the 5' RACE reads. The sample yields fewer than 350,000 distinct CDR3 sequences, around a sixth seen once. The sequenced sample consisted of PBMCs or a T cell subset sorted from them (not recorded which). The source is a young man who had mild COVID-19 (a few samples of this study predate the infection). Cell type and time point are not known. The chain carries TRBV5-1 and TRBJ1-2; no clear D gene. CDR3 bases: TGCGCCAGCAGCACGGGAGACCGCAATTCCCGTTTCTATGGCTACACCTTC. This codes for CASSTGDRNSRFYGYTF.